The sequence of this TCR beta chain was determined in a study of blood T cell repertoires in COVID-19. Whole-study context: Collection of acute and convalescent COVID-19 samples took place in the United States, Italy and Spain. From T cells, B-cell-depleted T cells, or PBMCs came the material, which was cDNA or gDNA.

Germline V gives CDR1 SGDLS, CDR2 YYNGEE. The CDR3 spans 14 residues. Trimming left V 1 base short and J 12 bases short, with 17 bases between. Sequenced by immunoSEQ multiplex PCR; TCRdb stores in-frame clones only, minus some. The sample has about 190,000 clones; around 79% are singletons. The genes are TRBV9 and TRBJ2-1; D is perhaps TRBD2 (7 bases). Sequenced: peripheral blood. This receptor was obtained from a man aged 45 to 65 who had recovered from COVID-19. CDR3 residues: CASSVSRGASSQFF. CDR3 sequence (DNA): TGTGCCAGCAGCGTATCTCGGGGGGCATCATCGCAGTTCTTC.